Listed here are 26 T cell receptor beta chains from one sample, sequenced in a study of blood T cells in healthy people across ages. Primed by a sample-barcoded 5' primer and a J-beta primer mix, a second PCR proceeded for about 6 to 12 cycles. In TCRdb, the 5' RACE reads were re-called with MiXCR into one record per CDR3 protein. The table records fewer than 600,000 distinct CDR3 sequences, around a quarter of them present only once. This sample also appeared in a second study, on T cells of mothers and their children.

Sequencing was performed on blood. The receptors derive from a boy aged 2 to 10 in good health.

This clonotype was counted a few times. The rearrangement links TRBV12-3 or TRBV12-4 to TRBJ2-6, with D perhaps given as TRBD1 or TRBD2 (6 bases each). Trimming removed 1 base at V and 6 bases at J, with 7 bases between. The CDR3 is made up of 14 amino acids. The chain's CDR3 is CASSLGGAANVLTF. The CDR3 region has the DNA TGTGCCAGCAGTTTAGGGGGGGCGGCCAACGTCCTGACTTTC.

The V call is TRBV12-3 or TRBV12-4, the J call TRBJ2-5; a weak D match, TRBD1 (6 bases). The tail of the sequence fits TRBJ2-7 better, so the J call may be wrong. The CDR3 length is 13 residues. This chain's CDR3 is CASSFWDNYEQYF. CDR3 nucleotide sequence: TGTGCCAGCAGTTTCTGGGACAACTACGAGCAGTACTTC.

There are a few counts of this clonotype. The chain uses TRBV4-1 and TRBJ2-5, with 12 positions matching TRBD2. The J call may be wrong; the DNA end is better matched by TRBJ2-1. Per germline, CDR1 MGHRA and CDR2 YSYEKL. CDR3 length: 15 residues. DNA of the CDR3: TGCGCCAGCAGCCAAGAAGGACTAGCGGGACGGTGGCAGTTCTTC. Amino acids: CASSQEGLAGRWQFF.

This sequence joins TRBV4-2 and TRBJ1-6; 7 bases agree with TRBD1. In germline, CDR1 is LGHNA, CDR2 YNFKEQ. CDR3 length: 15 amino acids. V gave up 4 bases and J gave up 8 bases; unmatched junction bases: 8. This CDR3 reads CASSLPGQRHSPLHF. CDR3 nucleotide sequence: TGTGCCAGCAGCCTACCGGGACAGCGACATTCACCCCTCCACTTT.

The DNA for the CDR3 is TGCGCCAGCAGCCAAGTAATACGGGAGACCCAGTACTTC. It encodes CASSQVIRETQYF. The rearrangement uses TRBV4-1 and TRBJ2-5; D remains unclear. V lost 1 base and J 5 bases, leaving 8 bases between the germline ends. The germline V gene has CDR1 MGHRA and CDR2 YSYEKL. The length of the CDR3 is 13 residues.

This clonotype has a handful of counts. The chain has TRBV27 and TRBJ2-1; D gene unclear. The CDR3 has 13 residues. Trimming removed 0 bases from V and 6 bases from J, with 6 bases in between. Looked up from germline, CDR1 is MNHEY and CDR2 is SMNVEV (reference sequence). The CDR3 sequence: CASSLSVLNEQFF. CDR3 nucleotides: TGTGCCAGCAGTTTATCCGTTCTCAATGAGCAGTTCTTC.

The J gene is TRBJ2-2, the V gene TRBV27; D could derive from TRBD1 or TRBD2 (5 bases each). V was pared by 3 bases and J by 6 bases, with 20 bases between. CDR1 MNHEY and CDR2 SMNVEV come from the germline V gene (reference sequence). The CDR3 length is 17 residues. CDR3 residues: CASSFGRGRGVPGELFF. In nucleotides, the CDR3 is TGTGCCAGCAGTTTTGGCCGGGGAAGAGGGGTGCCCGGGGAGCTGTTTTTT.

This clonotype was recorded a few times. The V gene is TRBV6-6, the J gene TRBJ2-1, with D unclear. The closer fit of TRBJ2-7 to the DNA end suggests the J call may be wrong. The germline CDR1 and CDR2 sequences are MNHNY and SVGAGI (reference sequence). The CDR3 extends over 14 amino acids. The CDR3 is CASRGPPNSYEQYF. CDR3 coding DNA: TGTGCCAGCAGGGGCCCACCTAACTCCTACGAGCAGTACTTC.

This clonotype showed up just a few times. This chain uses TRBV20-1 with TRBJ2-5; 16 positions agree with TRBD2. The CDR3 contains 19 residues. Germline V lookup: CDR1 DFQATT, CDR2 SNEGSKA (reference sequence). The ends lost 5 bases at V and 4 bases at J; junction bases unmatched: 16. The CDR3 coding sequence is TGCAGTGCTGAGCCGGGACTAGCGGGGGGGCCCGCAGGGTCAGAGACCCAGTACTTC. Protein sequence: CSAEPGLAGGPAGSETQYF.

This rearrangement joins TRBV6-2 or TRBV6-3 to TRBJ2-5; 9 bases line up with TRBD1. V lost 6 bases, J lost 5 bases, and 7 bases stayed unmatched. This CDR3 has 14 amino acids. CDR1 is MNHEY, CDR2 SVGEGT, per germline. CDR3 protein: CASRPDRGRETQYF. CDR3 sequence (DNA): TGTGCCAGCAGACCGGACAGGGGTCGGGAGACCCAGTACTTC.

This clonotype was seen more than once but under ten times. The genes are TRBV7-2 and TRBJ2-1; unclear D gene. The CDR3 extends over 13 amino acids. Deletions cut 1 base from V and 8 bases from J, with 9 bases between. Germline V gene sequence: CDR1 SGHTA, CDR2 FQGNSA. The CDR3 DNA reads TGTGCCAGCAGCTTAGTGGGTTTGTATGAGCAGTTCTTC. Translated: CASSLVGLYEQFF.

This clonotype has only a few counts. The genes are TRBV3-1 and TRBJ1-2; D uncertain. The germline V and J ends were trimmed by 6 bases and 8 bases, with 19 bases remaining between them. Germline V gene sequence: CDR1 LGHDT, CDR2 YNNKEL (reference sequence). The CDR3 contains 14 residues. The CDR3 DNA sequence: TGTGCCAGCAGTCCGACCGAAGAGTTGCGGGGCTACACCTTC. Protein sequence: CASSPTEELRGYTF.

This clonotype came up a few times. The genes are TRBV19 and TRBJ2-1; 8 nucleotides line up with TRBD1. The CDR3 contains 13 residues. V dropped 2 bases and J dropped 9; count of bases not matched to a gene: 3. Germline V gene data show CDR1 as LNHDA and CDR2 as SQIVND (reference sequence). CDR3 nucleotide sequence: TGTGCCAGTAGTATAAGACAGGGGTTTGAGCAGTTCTTC. Translated: CASSIRQGFEQFF.

This clonotype was counted between two and nine times. This chain links TRBV4-3 with TRBJ2-2, with D maybe TRBD2 (5 bases). This CDR3 has 15 amino acids. Trimming removed 4 bases from V and 7 bases from J, with 16 bases in between. The germline CDR1 and CDR2 sequences are LGHNA and YSLEER. In nucleotides, the CDR3 is TGCGCCAGCAGCCCATCTCGGGATCTCAGCGGGGAGCTGTTTTTT. Translation: CASSPSRDLSGELFF.

There are a few counts of this clonotype. J is TRBJ2-7 and V is TRBV7-9; weak D call: TRBD1 (7 bases). Trimming stripped 2 bases from V and 1 base from J, with 12 bases between. This CDR3 contains 15 residues. The germline gives CDR1 SEHNR, CDR2 FQNEAQ (reference sequence). This CDR3 is CASSLKGGQSYEQYF. CDR3 DNA sequence: TGTGCCAGCAGCTTAAAGGGGGGACAGTCCTACGAGCAGTACTTC.

The rearrangement joins TRBV7-9 to TRBJ2-2, with D unclear. The CDR3 has 15 residues. The V and J ends lost 3 bases and 6 bases respectively, with 14 bases between them. In germline, CDR1 is SEHNR, CDR2 FQNEAQ (reference sequence). The DNA for the CDR3 is TGTGCCAGCAGCTTTTCCAATATAGCTCCCGGGGAGCTGTTTTTT. Translating it yields CASSFSNIAPGELFF.

The chain couples TRBV25-1 to TRBJ2-5; TRBD2 matches at 8 bases. The J call may be mistaken, given a closer DNA end match to TRBJ2-1. This CDR3 has 15 residues. Germline CDR1 is MGHDK and CDR2 is SYGVNS. CDR3 residues: CASSEALAGWGEQFF. CDR3 coding DNA: TGTGCCAGCAGTGAGGCGCTAGCGGGTTGGGGTGAGCAGTTCTTC.

This clonotype was counted only a few times. The chain has TRBV29-1 and TRBJ2-2; 7 bases match TRBD2. With V trimmed by 3 bases and J by 6 bases, 4 bases remained unmatched. Germline assignment: CDR1 SQVTM and CDR2 ANQGSEA. This CDR3 region has 13 residues. CDR3 loop: CSVERGIPGELFF. CDR3 coding DNA: TGCAGCGTTGAGCGGGGGATACCCGGGGAGCTGTTTTTT.

The CDR3: CSARDEQVHNEQFF. In DNA form, the CDR3 reads TGCAGTGCTAGAGATGAACAGGTCCACAATGAGCAGTTCTTC. The chain employs TRBV20-1 and TRBJ2-7; D possibly corresponds to TRBD1 (5 bases). The J call may be incorrect, as the DNA end agrees better with TRBJ2-1. This CDR3 is 14 amino acids long. The V gene's germline CDR1 is DFQATT and CDR2 SNEGSKA (reference sequence).

This clonotype was seen many times. The chain employs TRBV20-1 and TRBJ2-4, with TRBD2 matching over 11 bases. From germline, CDR1 is DFQATT and CDR2 SNEGSKA (reference sequence). V was pared by 7 bases and J by 4 bases, with 3 bases of the junction left unmatched. The CDR3 length is 13 residues. CDR3 coding DNA: TGCAGTGGGCGACTAGCGGGAAAAAACATTCAGTACTTC. Its translation is CSGRLAGKNIQYF.

This chain links TRBV13 with TRBJ2-2; 14 positions match TRBD2. In germline, CDR1 is PRHDT, CDR2 FYEKMQ (reference sequence). CDR3 length equals 19 residues. The V segment lost 4 bases and the J segment 2 bases; nucleotides outside the gene matches: 9. In nucleotides, the CDR3 is TGTGCCAGCAGCTCGGGACTAGCGGGAGACGGGAAAAACACCGGGGAGCTGTTTTTT. This codes for CASSSGLAGDGKNTGELFF.

This rearrangement joins TRBV4-1 to TRBJ1-6; D not certain. Germline-derived CDR1 and CDR2 are MGHRA and YSYEKL. V dropped 4 bases and J dropped 12 bases, with 16 bases sitting between them. The CDR3 is made up of 14 amino acids. CDR3 sequence reads: CASSLLPGMGPLHF. The CDR3 bases are TGCGCCAGCAGCCTACTCCCGGGAATGGGACCCCTCCACTTT.

This clonotype has only a few counts. The rearrangement joins TRBV27 to TRBJ2-7; unclear D gene. The CDR3 length is 15 residues. Germline-derived CDR1 and CDR2 are MNHEY and SMNVEV (reference sequence). The V gene lost 6 bases and the J gene lost 0 bases, with 15 bases spanning the gap. The DNA of the CDR3 is TGTGCCAGCAGCGGTGCGACAAGAAGCTCCTACGAGCAGTACTTC. This encodes CASSGATRSSYEQYF.

This clonotype came up a few times. The chain recombines TRBV6-2 or TRBV6-3 with TRBJ1-2; 7 bases map to TRBD1. The J segment lost 2 bases and the V segment lost 4 bases, leaving 7 bases of the junction unmatched. Germline V lookup: CDR1 MNHEY, CDR2 SVGEGT. The CDR3 is 15 amino acids. The CDR3 loop reads CASSSAGTANYGYTF. The DNA of the CDR3 is TGTGCCAGCAGTTCAGCCGGGACAGCCAACTATGGCTACACCTTC.

This clonotype has a handful of counts. The J gene is TRBJ2-7, the V gene TRBV18; tentatively, D is TRBD1 or TRBD2 (5 bases each). V shed 3 bases and J shed 4 bases, with 16 bases lying between them. Germline values: CDR1 KGHSH, CDR2 LQKENI. The CDR3 length is 15 residues. The CDR3 loop reads CASSPPSQGAYEQYF. CDR3 DNA sequence: TGTGCCAGCTCACCGCCGAGCCAGGGAGCTTACGAGCAGTACTTC.

The rearrangement links TRBV11-2 to TRBJ1-2; possible D gene TRBD1, 5 bases. The CDR3 has 13 amino acids. Trimming left V 2 bases short and J 2 bases short, with 6 bases between. CDR1 is SGHAT, CDR2 FQNNGV, per germline. CDR3 residues: CASSLRTNYGYTF. DNA of the CDR3: TGTGCCAGCAGCTTAAGGACAAACTATGGCTACACCTTC.